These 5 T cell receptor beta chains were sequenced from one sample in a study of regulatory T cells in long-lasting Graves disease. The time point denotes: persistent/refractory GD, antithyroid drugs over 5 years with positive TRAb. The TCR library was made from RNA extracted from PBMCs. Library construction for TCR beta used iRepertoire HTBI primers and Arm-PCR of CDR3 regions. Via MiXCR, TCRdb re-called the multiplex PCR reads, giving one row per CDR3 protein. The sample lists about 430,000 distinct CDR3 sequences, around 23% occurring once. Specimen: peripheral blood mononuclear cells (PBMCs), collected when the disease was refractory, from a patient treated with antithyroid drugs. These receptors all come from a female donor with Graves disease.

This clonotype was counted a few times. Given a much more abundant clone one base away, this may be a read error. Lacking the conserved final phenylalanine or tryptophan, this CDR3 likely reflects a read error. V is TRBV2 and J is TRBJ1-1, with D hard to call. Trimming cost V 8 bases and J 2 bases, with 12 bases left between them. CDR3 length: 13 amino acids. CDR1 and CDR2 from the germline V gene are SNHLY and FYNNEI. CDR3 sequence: CASLDDGNTEAFL. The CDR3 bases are TGTGCCAGCCTAGACGACGGAAACACTGAAGCTTTCCTT.

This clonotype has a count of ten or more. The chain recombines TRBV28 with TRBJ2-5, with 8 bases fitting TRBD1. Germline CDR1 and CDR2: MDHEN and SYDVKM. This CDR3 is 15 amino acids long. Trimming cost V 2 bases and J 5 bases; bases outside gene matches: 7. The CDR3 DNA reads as TGTGCCAGCAGTTTACGGCTGGGACAGGCGGAGACCCAGTACTTC. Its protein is CASSLRLGQAETQYF. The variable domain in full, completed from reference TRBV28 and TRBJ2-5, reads DVKVTQSSRYLVKRTGEKVFLECVQDMDHENMFWYRQDPGLGLRLIYFSYDVKMKEKGDIPEGYSVSREKKERFSLILESASTNQTSMYLCASSLRLGQAETQYFGPGTRLLVL.

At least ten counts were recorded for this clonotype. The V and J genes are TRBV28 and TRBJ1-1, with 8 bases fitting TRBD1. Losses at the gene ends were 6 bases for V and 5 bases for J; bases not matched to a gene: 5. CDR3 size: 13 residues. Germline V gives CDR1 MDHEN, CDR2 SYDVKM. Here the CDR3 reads CASSGQGRTEAFF. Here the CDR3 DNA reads TGTGCCAGCAGCGGACAGGGTAGGACTGAAGCTTTCTTT.

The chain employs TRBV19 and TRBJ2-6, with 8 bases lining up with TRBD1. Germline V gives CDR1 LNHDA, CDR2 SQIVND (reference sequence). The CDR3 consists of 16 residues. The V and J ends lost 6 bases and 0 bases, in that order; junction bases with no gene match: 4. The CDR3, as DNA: TGTGCCAGTAGGACAGGGGCCGACTCTGGGGCCAACGTCCTGACTTTC. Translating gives CASRTGADSGANVLTF.

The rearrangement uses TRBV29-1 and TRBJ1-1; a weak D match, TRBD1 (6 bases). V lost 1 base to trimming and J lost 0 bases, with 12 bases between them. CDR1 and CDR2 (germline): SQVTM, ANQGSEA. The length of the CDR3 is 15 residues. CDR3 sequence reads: CSVEGDRLMNTEAFF. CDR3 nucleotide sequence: TGCAGCGTTGAAGGAGACAGGCTTATGAACACTGAAGCTTTCTTT.